Listed here are 2 T cell receptor beta chains from one sample, sequenced in a study of T cell responses to AZD1222 COVID-19 vaccine. Generated by immunoSEQ multiplex PCR, the TCRdb table keeps only in-frame clones and is missing some. The data contain 110,000 or so clones, 88% of them singletons. This material consisted of peripheral blood, taken 28 days after the second AZD1222 dose. All receptors derive from an adult who received the AZD1222 COVID-19 vaccine.

This chain connects TRBV9 to TRBJ2-7; possible D gene TRBD2, 6 bases. This CDR3 has 13 amino acids. Trimming took off 1 base at V and 4 bases at J, with 9 bases between the two ends. CDR1 SGDLS and CDR2 YYNGEE come from the germline V gene. DNA of the CDR3: TGTGCCAGCAGCGTAACTGCGGGGTACGAGCAGTACTTC. Amino acids: CASSVTAGYEQYF.

The V gene is TRBV30, the J gene TRBJ1-2; 7 bases align to TRBD1. V trimming: 3 bases; J trimming: 1 base; junction bases outside the gene matches: 5. The germline gives CDR1 GTSNPN, CDR2 SVGIG (reference sequence). The CDR3 totals 14 residues. CDR3: CAWRTGVINYGYTF. The DNA for the CDR3 is TGTGCCTGGAGAACAGGGGTCATTAACTATGGCTACACCTTC. The entire variable domain, with the rest obtained from reference TRBV30 and TRBJ1-2, is as follows: SQTIHQWPATLVQPVGSPLSLECTVEGTSNPNLYWYRQAAGRGLQLLFYSVGIGQISSEVPQNLSASRPQDRQFILSSKKLLLSDSGFYLCAWRTGVINYGYTFGSGTRLTVV.